Presented here are 9 T cell receptor beta chains from one specimen sequenced in a study of vaccination and CD4 T cells after COVID-19. The antigens of these receptors remain unknown. Specified treatment: roughly 10-day PBMC culture with coronavirus spike peptide pools or control peptides (ViraFEST assay). The Oncomine TCR Beta short-read assay was applied to DNA of cultured CD4+ T cells. TCRdb independently ran MiXCR on the PCR reads; one entry per CDR3 protein. The data hold some 15,000 distinct CDR3 sequences, with around 42% observed a single time. The sample was CD4+ T cells from blood, cultured in vitro, taken before SARS-CoV-2 vaccination. Source of these receptors: a human donor who had recovered from COVID-19.

This clonotype was recorded a few times. V usage is TRBV19 and J usage is TRBJ1-5, with D unresolved. This CDR3 region has 16 residues. Germline V CDR1 and CDR2: LNHDA, SQIVND (reference sequence). Trimming shortened V by 3 bases and J by 2 bases, and 14 bases separated the two germline ends. The chain's CDR3 is CASSIQAPRGNQPQHF. DNA of the CDR3: TGTGCCAGTAGTATCCAGGCCCCAAGGGGCAATCAGCCCCAGCATTTT.

CDR3 DNA sequence: TGCGCCAGCAGCCCAGAAAGGGGGCAGGGGAATGGGGAGCAGTACTTC. It encodes CASSPERGQGNGEQYF. The genes are TRBV5-1 and TRBJ2-7; 7 bases are a match to TRBD1. Germline V gene data show CDR1 as SGHRS and CDR2 as YFSETQ. V trimming: 4 bases; J trimming: 7 bases; junction bases outside the gene matches: 17. This CDR3 spans 16 amino acids.

This rearrangement joins TRBV10-2 to TRBJ1-6; unclear D gene. V gave up 7 bases and J gave up 5 bases, with 18 bases separating them. The CDR3 has 16 amino acids. In germline, CDR1 is WSHSY, CDR2 SAAADI. For the CDR3, the DNA is TGCGCCAGCACATACAGATTCTCCGGGAATAATTCACCCCTCCACTTT. Encoded protein: CASTYRFSGNNSPLHF.

V and J are TRBV7-2 and TRBJ2-3; D is undetermined. Trimming cost V 1 base and J 0 bases, with 8 bases left between them. Germline CDR1 and CDR2: SGHTA and FQGNSA. The CDR3 extends over 15 amino acids. The CDR3 reads CASSLGRLSTDTQYF. Written as DNA, the CDR3 is TGTGCCAGCAGCTTAGGCAGACTTAGCACAGATACGCAGTATTTT.

The sample holds a few counts of this clonotype. The limits of the CDR3 on the DNA are not certain, so only TCRdb's listed CDR3 is given. This sequence joins TRBV21-1 and TRBJ1-5; TRBD1 is the table's D call and was not checked against the DNA. TRBV21-1 is reported as a pseudogene. 16 amino acids form the CDR3, both terminal residues included. CDR3 in amino acids: CASSKVGTGAGQPQHF.

The J gene is TRBJ2-3, the V gene TRBV7-2; maybe TRBD2 (7 bases). This CDR3 has 16 amino acids. Looked up from germline, CDR1 is SGHTA and CDR2 is FQGNSA. V dropped 1 base and J dropped 3 bases, with 14 bases sitting between them. The CDR3 region is CASSLVSGGGTDTQYF. The DNA of the CDR3 is TGTGCCAGCAGCTTAGTGTCGGGGGGCGGGACAGATACGCAGTATTTT.

This clonotype was seen only a few times. The gene calls are TRBV7-9 and TRBJ2-3; TRBD2 matches 7 bases. Losses at the gene ends were 1 base for V and 13 bases for J; bases not matched to a gene: 11. Germline CDR1 and CDR2: SEHNR and FQNEAQ (reference sequence). The CDR3 length is 14 residues. The CDR3 reads CASSLGSGGGAKYF. The CDR3 DNA follows: TGTGCCAGCAGCTTAGGGAGTGGCGGGGGAGCAAAGTATTTT. Using reference TRBV7-9 and TRBJ2-3 for the parts outside the CDR3, the full variable domain is DTGVSQNPRHKITKRGQNVTFRCDPISEHNRLYWYRQTLGQGPEFLTYFQNEAQLEKSRLLSDRFSAERPKGSFSTLEIQRTEQGDSAMYLCASSLGSGGGAKYFGPGTRLTVL.

This chain links TRBV6-2 or TRBV6-3 with TRBJ1-5; D unclear. Germline V gives CDR1 MNHEY, CDR2 SVGEGT. Trimming cost V 8 bases and J 0 bases, with 14 bases left between them. The CDR3 is 15 amino acids. CDR3 amino acids: CASARDIGSNQPQHF. CDR3 DNA: TGTGCCAGCGCGAGAGACATTGGTAGCAATCAGCCCCAGCATTTT.

This clonotype was found once. The genes are TRBV6-1 and TRBJ2-1; 7 bases agree with TRBD1. This CDR3 comprises 13 residues. V trimming: 6 bases; J trimming: 9 bases; junction bases outside the gene matches: 8. CDR1 is MNHNS, CDR2 SASEGT, per germline. This CDR3 is CASRSTGAGEQFF. As DNA, the CDR3 is TGTGCCAGCAGATCAACAGGGGCCGGTGAGCAGTTCTTC.